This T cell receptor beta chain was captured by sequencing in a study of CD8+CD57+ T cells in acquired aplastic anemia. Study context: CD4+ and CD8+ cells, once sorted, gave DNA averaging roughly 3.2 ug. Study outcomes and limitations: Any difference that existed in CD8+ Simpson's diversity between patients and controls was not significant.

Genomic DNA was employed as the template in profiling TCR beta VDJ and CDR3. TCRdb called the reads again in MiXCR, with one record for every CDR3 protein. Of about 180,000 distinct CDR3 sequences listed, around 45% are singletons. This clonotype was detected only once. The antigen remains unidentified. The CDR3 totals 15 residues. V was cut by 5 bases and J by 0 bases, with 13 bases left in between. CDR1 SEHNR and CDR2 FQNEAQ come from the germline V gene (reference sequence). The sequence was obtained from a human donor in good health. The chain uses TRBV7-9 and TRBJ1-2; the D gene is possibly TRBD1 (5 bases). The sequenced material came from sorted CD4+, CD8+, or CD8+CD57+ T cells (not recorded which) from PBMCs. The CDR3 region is CASSPTDSANYGYTF. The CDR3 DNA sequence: TGTGCCAGCAGCCCAACCGACAGCGCTAACTATGGCTACACCTTC.